This TCR beta chain was found in a study of T-cell memory formation after mild COVID-19. Study details: Each donor largely had its own TCR clusters. Notes on the study in general: Clones that contracted from day 15 to 85 were balanced CD4/CD8, while later expanders leaned CD4+. Chiefly within CM and EM were the contracting CD4+ clones; CD8+ ones were within EMRA.

Comment on this clonotype: The antigen remains undetermined.

Germline V gene sequence: CDR1 DFQATT, CDR2 SNEGSKA (reference sequence). V dropped 0 bases and J dropped 0 bases, with 9 bases sitting between them. This CDR3 is 15 amino acids long. TCR alpha and TCR beta cDNA libraries carrying sample barcodes and UMIs came from 5'RACE with constant-segment primers. Each CDR3 protein is one row after TCRdb ran MiXCR on the 5' RACE reads. The repertoire holds over 400,000 distinct CDR3 sequences, around 22% seen once, with over 10% in the top ten. Sequenced material: PBMCs or a T cell subset sorted from them (not recorded which). The TCR was taken from an adult woman who had mild COVID-19 (a few samples of this study predate the infection). Cell type and time point are not known. The J gene is TRBJ1-3, the V gene TRBV20-1; D gene unclear. The CDR3 here is CSARDLKFSGNTIYF. The CDR3, as DNA: TGCAGTGCTAGAGATCTTAAGTTCTCTGGAAACACCATATATTTT.